Shown below are 24 T cell receptor beta chains from a single sample sequenced in a study of blood T cell repertoires in COVID-19. The assay was immunoSEQ multiplex PCR, and TCRdb's table has in-frame clones only and misses some. This table holds over 100,000 clones, approximately 83% found once. Sequenced sample: peripheral blood. Receptors originate from a man aged 80 or over with acute or convalescent COVID-19.

This clone has a count of ten or more. This sequence joins TRBV11-3 and TRBJ2-1; 10 bases fit TRBD2. The germline V gene encodes CDR1 SGHNT and CDR2 YENEEA. This CDR3 has 15 residues. J lost 7 bases, V lost 4 bases, and 7 bases had no gene match. The CDR3 region is CASSSTSGAWNEQFF. CDR3 coding DNA: TGTGCCAGCAGCTCCACTAGCGGGGCGTGGAATGAGCAGTTCTTC.

The chain combines TRBV18 with TRBJ1-1, with D maybe TRBD1 (6 bases). This CDR3 comprises 17 residues. V shed 4 bases and J shed 6 bases, with 24 bases lying between them. Germline V lookup: CDR1 KGHSH, CDR2 LQKENI. CDR3 sequence reads: CASSLNPVQGSNPEAFF. CDR3 nucleotide sequence: TGTGCCAGCTCACTAAACCCGGTACAGGGTAGTAACCCTGAAGCTTTCTTT.

The chain couples TRBV19 to TRBJ1-1, with TRBD1 as a possible D gene (5 bases). CDR1 is LNHDA, CDR2 SQIVND, per germline (reference sequence). Trimming shortened V by 1 base and J by 7 bases, and 22 bases separated the two germline ends. The CDR3 spans 17 residues. CDR3 loop: CASSIGAHRSISLEAFF. As DNA, the CDR3 is TGTGCCAGTAGTATAGGTGCCCACAGGTCTATAAGTCTTGAAGCTTTCTTT.

This chain uses TRBV9 with TRBJ2-1; tentatively, D is TRBD2 (5 bases). The CDR3 is 16 amino acids. The V gene lost 0 bases and the J gene lost 7 bases, with 17 bases spanning the gap. The germline CDR1 and CDR2 sequences are SGDLS and YYNGEE. For the CDR3, the DNA is TGTGCCAGCAGCGTAGGGGGAGCTCAAGAGGGTAATGAGCAGTTCTTC. This codes for CASSVGGAQEGNEQFF.

This clone was seen a single time. The chain joins TRBV4-1 to TRBJ1-2; D is ambiguous. Germline loops: CDR1 MGHRA, CDR2 YSYEKL. The ends were cut back, 1 base at V and 4 bases at J, with 7 bases in the middle. CDR3 length: 13 residues. The CDR3 region has the DNA TGCGCCAGCAGCCAAGCCGGGATCTATGGCTACACCTTC. Protein sequence: CASSQAGIYGYTF.

Turning to this clone: An end of the junction differs from the germline gene, which may be a read error. This chain links TRBV7-2 with TRBJ2-7, with 7 bases lining up with TRBD1. The CDR3 consists of 14 residues. The germline V gene has CDR1 SGHTA and CDR2 FQGNSA. The CDR3 spells CASSLGTGPVHLEF. The CDR3 nucleotides read TGTGCCAGCAGCTTAGGGACAGGCCCGGTCCATTTGGAGTTC.

This clone was seen once. V usage is TRBV11-2 and J usage is TRBJ2-7; TRBD2 might be the D (6 bases). Germline V CDR1 and CDR2: SGHAT, FQNNGV. The CDR3 runs to 14 residues. V lost 0 bases to trimming and J lost 7 bases, with 13 bases between them. This CDR3 reads CASSLDGGPEEQYF. The CDR3 nucleotides are TGTGCCAGCAGCTTAGACGGGGGTCCGGAGGAGCAGTACTTC. Combining the CDR3 with reference TRBV11-2 and TRBJ2-7 gives the whole variable domain EAGVAQSPRYKIIEKRQSVAFWCNPISGHATLYWYQQILGQGPKLLIQFQNNGVVDDSQLPKDRFSAERLKGVDSTLKIQPAKLEDSAVYLCASSLDGGPEEQYFGPGTRLTVT.

The gene calls are TRBV12-3 or TRBV12-4 and TRBJ1-1, with 7 positions matching TRBD1. J lost 4 bases, V lost 7 bases, and 6 bases had no gene match. The CDR3 is 13 amino acids. DNA for the CDR3: TGTGCCAGCAAAAAAACAGGGGCCACTGAAGCTTTCTTT. Protein: CASKKTGATEAFF.

The V and J genes are TRBV5-1 and TRBJ1-2; TRBD1 aligns across 9 bases. V lost 3 bases and J lost 8; bases outside the gene matches: 11. The CDR3 length is 15 residues. The germline V gene encodes CDR1 SGHRS and CDR2 YFSETQ. The CDR3 DNA is TGCGCCAGCAGCTCTCCGGGACAGGGAATTAGCGGCTACACCTTC. Translating gives CASSSPGQGISGYTF.

The rearrangement uses TRBV5-1 and TRBJ1-4, with D perhaps TRBD1 (6 bases). The CDR3 runs to 16 residues. Per the germline V gene, CDR1 is SGHRS and CDR2 is YFSETQ. Deletions cut 0 bases from V and 7 bases from J, with 16 bases between. This CDR3 reads CASSLGQGTESEKLFF. The CDR3, as DNA: TGCGCCAGCAGCTTGGGGCAGGGGACGGAAAGTGAAAAACTGTTTTTT.

The gene calls are TRBV6-2 or TRBV6-3 and TRBJ2-1, with 8 bases lining up with TRBD2. Germline CDR1 and CDR2: MNHEY and SVGEGT. V shed 4 bases, J shed 14 bases, and the junction held 4 bases outside the gene matches. This CDR3 is built from 11 residues. CDR3 DNA: TGTGCCAGCAGTTTAGGGACTAGAGAGTTCTTC. It codes for CASSLGTREFF.

CDR3 residues: CASSPLGGETQYF. The DNA for the CDR3 is TGTGCCAGCAGCCCCCTGGGGGGAGAGACCCAGTACTTC. The chain has TRBV5-4 and TRBJ2-5; tentative D call: TRBD2 (6 bases). Germline CDR1 is SGHNT and CDR2 is YYREEE (reference sequence). V was cut by 4 bases and J by 4 bases, with 11 bases left in between. The CDR3 length is 13 residues.

V gene TRBV7-3 combines with J gene TRBJ2-1, with TRBD1 matching over 8 bases. V trimming: 5 bases; J trimming: 2 bases; junction bases outside the gene matches: 5. Germline assignment: CDR1 SGHTA and CDR2 FQGTGA. This CDR3 is 15 amino acids long. CDR3 in DNA: TGTGCCAGCAGCGCGGGACAGGCTACCTACAATGAGCAGTTCTTC. Amino acid sequence: CASSAGQATYNEQFF. Based on the CDR3 plus reference TRBV7-3 and TRBJ2-1, the full variable domain is GAGVSQTPSNKVTEKGKYVELRCDPISGHTALYWYRQSLGQGPEFLIYFQGTGAADDSGLPNDRFFAVRPEGSVSTLKIQRTERGDSAVYLCASSAGQATYNEQFFGPGTRLTVL.

The V call is TRBV7-8, the J call TRBJ1-5; the D gene is possibly TRBD1 (6 bases). The V end was cut by 1 base, the J end by 0 bases, with 16 bases between. The CDR3 runs 18 residues. CDR1 is SGHVS and CDR2 is FQNEAQ in the germline V gene. CDR3 sequence (DNA): TGTGCCAGCAGCTTAGAAGGCCAGGGGTATTCTAGCAATCAGCCCCAGCATTTT. Its protein is CASSLEGQGYSSNQPQHF.

In its sample, this clone was seen once. V gene TRBV5-1 combines with J gene TRBJ1-1; D gene ambiguous. The germline V gene has CDR1 SGHRS and CDR2 YFSETQ. V gave up 9 bases and J gave up 2 bases, with 14 bases separating them. The CDR3 runs to 13 residues. CDR3 protein: CATRREVNTEAFF. As DNA, the CDR3 is TGCGCCACCCGCCGGGAGGTAAACACTGAAGCTTTCTTT.

The chain couples TRBV7-9 to TRBJ1-3, with D possibly TRBD1 on 6 matching bases. V was shortened by 11 bases and J by 0 bases, with 17 bases between the two germline ends. This CDR3 contains 15 residues. CDR1 is SEHNR, CDR2 FQNEAQ, per germline (reference sequence). CDR3 nucleotides: TGTGCCGCCATCGGGGGGGCCCCCTCTGGAAACACCATATATTTT. Protein sequence: CAAIGGAPSGNTIYF.

This clone was seen many times. The V gene is TRBV6-6, the J gene TRBJ2-5; TRBD1 matches 11 bases. The CDR3 has 14 residues. In germline, CDR1 is MNHNY, CDR2 SVGAGI (reference sequence). V shed 6 bases, J shed 5 bases, and the junction held 5 bases outside the gene matches. CDR3 DNA: TGTGCCAGCAGCCAGGGACAGGGGGTCGAGACCCAGTACTTC. Its translation: CASSQGQGVETQYF.

The chain links TRBV13 to TRBJ1-1; unclear D gene. The V end was cut by 3 bases, the J end by 6 bases, with 11 bases between. Looked up from germline, CDR1 is PRHDT and CDR2 is FYEKMQ (reference sequence). The CDR3 is made up of 13 amino acids. The CDR3 DNA reads TGTGCCAGCAGCTTTTCGGGGAAGGCTGAAGCTTTCTTT. This sequence encodes CASSFSGKAEAFF.

J is TRBJ1-3 and V is TRBV14, with a possible D match to TRBD1 (6 bases). Trimming stripped 1 base from V and 4 bases from J, with 14 bases between. This CDR3 has 16 amino acids. The germline V gene encodes CDR1 SGHDN and CDR2 FVKESK. CDR3 in DNA: TGTGCCAGCAGCCAAGTATTGTGGGGGCCAGGAAACACCATATATTTT. Residues: CASSQVLWGPGNTIYF.

The genes are TRBV9 and TRBJ1-6; D is ambiguous. The V gene lost 3 bases and the J gene lost 9 bases, with 16 bases spanning the gap. CDR3 size: 15 residues. Germline assignment: CDR1 SGDLS and CDR2 YYNGEE. CDR3 coding DNA: TGTGCCAGCAGCGCCAGACGGAGTGAGGGTTCACCCCTCCACTTT. It encodes CASSARRSEGSPLHF.

The chain employs TRBV7-3 and TRBJ2-2; perhaps TRBD2 as D (5 bases). The CDR3 totals 14 residues. CDR1 and CDR2 (germline): SGHTA, FQGTGA. The V end lost 0 bases, the J end lost 3 bases, and 5 bases lay between the germline ends. CDR3 sequence reads: CASSLTRDTGELFF. In DNA, the CDR3 is TGTGCCAGCAGCTTAACGAGGGACACCGGGGAGCTGTTTTTT.

This clone came up once. The chain links TRBV7-2 to TRBJ1-2; D uncertain. Per germline, CDR1 SGHTA and CDR2 FQGNSA. V was trimmed by 2 bases and J by 3 bases, leaving 7 bases between them. The CDR3 covers 13 residues. The CDR3 coding sequence is TGTGCCAGCAGCTTATCCCGAGACTATGGCTACACCTTC. Its translation is CASSLSRDYGYTF.

The chain links TRBV2 to TRBJ2-5; D not certain. V was pared by 0 bases and J by 5 bases, with 7 bases between. Germline CDR1 SNHLY, CDR2 FYNNEI. The CDR3 consists of 13 residues. The CDR3 DNA reads TGTGCCAGCAGTGAAGCGGGCACCGAGACCCAGTACTTC. It specifies CASSEAGTETQYF.

This chain links TRBV5-1 with TRBJ1-1; D may be TRBD1 (5 bases). V was trimmed by 7 bases and J by 1 base, leaving 17 bases between them. Looked up from germline, CDR1 is SGHRS and CDR2 is YFSETQ. This CDR3 region has 15 residues. CDR3 loop: CASSEGHLPNTEAFF. In DNA, the CDR3 is TGCGCCAGCTCGGAGGGGCACTTACCGAACACTGAAGCTTTCTTT.